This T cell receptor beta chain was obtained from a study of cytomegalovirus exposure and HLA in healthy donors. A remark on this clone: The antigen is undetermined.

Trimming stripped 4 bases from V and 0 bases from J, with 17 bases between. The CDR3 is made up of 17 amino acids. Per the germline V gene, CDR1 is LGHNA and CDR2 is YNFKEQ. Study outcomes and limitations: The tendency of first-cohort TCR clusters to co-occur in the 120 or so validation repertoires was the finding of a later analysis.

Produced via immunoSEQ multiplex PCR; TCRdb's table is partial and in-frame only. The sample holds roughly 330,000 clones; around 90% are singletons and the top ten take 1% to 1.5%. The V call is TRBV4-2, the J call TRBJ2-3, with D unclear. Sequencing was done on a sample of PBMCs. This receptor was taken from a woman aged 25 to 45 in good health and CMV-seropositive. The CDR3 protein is CASSRVKGFGSTDTQYF. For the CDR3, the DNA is TGTGCCAGCAGCCGTGTCAAGGGCTTTGGGAGCACAGATACGCAGTATTTT.